The T cell receptor (beta chain) under discussion was sequenced for a study of T cells in Graves' hyperthyroidism and ophthalmopathy. Authors of the study amplified TCR beta CDR3 regions from RNA transcripts. Using the HTBI primer set, a first-round RT-PCR was run on the TCR CDR3. TCRdb processed the multiplex PCR reads anew with MiXCR; each CDR3 protein has one entry. Among 600,000 or so distinct CDR3 sequences listed, 14% were seen once. Losses at the gene ends were 2 bases for V and 4 bases for J; bases not matched to a gene: 8. Germline-derived CDR1 and CDR2 are LNHDA and SQIVND (reference sequence). The CDR3 has 16 amino acids.

Input material: blood. The J gene is TRBJ1-5, the V gene TRBV19; TRBD1 aligns across 7 bases. This sequence was found in a woman between 18 and 30 years old with Graves' ophthalmopathy. CDR3 amino acids: CASSIRTQGENQPQHF. The CDR3 DNA reads TGTGCCAGTAGTATACGGACTCAGGGGGAGAATCAGCCCCAGCATTTT.